The T cell receptor (beta chain) under discussion was sequenced for a study of CD8 T cells in ankylosing spondylitis. Overall study findings and caveats: Reports say disease-linked clones showed up significantly more in matched ankylosing spondylitis synovial fluid.

A few counts support this clonotype. Its antigen remains unknown. With V trimmed by 8 bases and J by 8 bases, 13 bases remained unmatched. The CDR3 sequence is 14 residues long. The germline gives CDR1 MNHNS, CDR2 SASEGT. TCRdb processed the 5' RACE reads anew with MiXCR; each CDR3 protein has one entry. There are just over 300,000 distinct CDR3 sequences in the sample; less than 25% occur only once, and 3.5% lies in the top ten. The sequenced sample was blood, either unsorted or a sorted T cell fraction (not recorded which). The chain employs TRBV6-1 and TRBJ1-2, with 8 bases fitting TRBD1. The clonotype comes from a female donor with ankylosing spondylitis or in good health (not recorded which). CDR3 residues: CASRPVDRGYGYTF. As DNA, the CDR3 is TGTGCCAGCCGCCCGGTTGACAGGGGATACGGCTACACCTTC.